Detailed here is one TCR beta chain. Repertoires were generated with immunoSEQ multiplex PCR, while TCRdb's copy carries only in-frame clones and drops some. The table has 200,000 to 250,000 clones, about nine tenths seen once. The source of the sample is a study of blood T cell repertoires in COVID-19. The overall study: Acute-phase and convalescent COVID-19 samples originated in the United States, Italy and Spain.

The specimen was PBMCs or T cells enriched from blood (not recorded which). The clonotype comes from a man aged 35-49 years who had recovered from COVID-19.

CDR3 loop: CASSPQVIRTGVYEQYF. CDR3 in DNA: TGTGCCAGTAGCCCTCAAGTTATTAGGACAGGCGTCTACGAGCAGTACTTC. The V gene is TRBV19, the J gene TRBJ2-7, with 7 bases identical to TRBD1. CDR3 length: 17 amino acids. V lost 6 bases and J lost 3; bases outside the gene matches: 17. Germline CDR1 and CDR2: LNHDA and SQIVND (reference sequence).